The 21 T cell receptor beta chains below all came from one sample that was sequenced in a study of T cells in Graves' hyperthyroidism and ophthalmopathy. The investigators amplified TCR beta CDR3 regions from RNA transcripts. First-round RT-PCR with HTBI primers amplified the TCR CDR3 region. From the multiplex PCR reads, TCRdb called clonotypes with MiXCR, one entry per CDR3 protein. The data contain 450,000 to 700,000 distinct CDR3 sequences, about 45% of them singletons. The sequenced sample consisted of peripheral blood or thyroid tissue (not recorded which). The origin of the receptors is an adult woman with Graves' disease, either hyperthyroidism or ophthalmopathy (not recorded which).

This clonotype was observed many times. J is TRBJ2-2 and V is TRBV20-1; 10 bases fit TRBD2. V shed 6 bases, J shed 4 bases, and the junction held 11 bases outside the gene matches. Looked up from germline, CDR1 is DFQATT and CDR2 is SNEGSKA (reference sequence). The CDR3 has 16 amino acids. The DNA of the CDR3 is TGCAGTGCAAGAAGGCTAGCGGGAGAGTCCACCGGGGAGCTGTTTTTT. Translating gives CSARRLAGESTGELFF.

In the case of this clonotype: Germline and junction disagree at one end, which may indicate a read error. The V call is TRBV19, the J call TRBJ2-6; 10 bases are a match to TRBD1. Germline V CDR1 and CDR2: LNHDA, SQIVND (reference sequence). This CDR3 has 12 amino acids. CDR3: CASRDRGNVLTF. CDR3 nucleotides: TGCGCCAGTAGGGACAGGGGCAACGTCCTGACTTTC. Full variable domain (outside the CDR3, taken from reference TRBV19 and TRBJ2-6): DGGITQSPKYLFRKEGQNVTLSCEQNLNHDAMYWYRQDPGQGLRLIYYSQIVNDFQKGDIAEGYSVSREKKESFPLTVTSAQKNPTAFYLCASRDRGNVLTFGAGSRLTVL.

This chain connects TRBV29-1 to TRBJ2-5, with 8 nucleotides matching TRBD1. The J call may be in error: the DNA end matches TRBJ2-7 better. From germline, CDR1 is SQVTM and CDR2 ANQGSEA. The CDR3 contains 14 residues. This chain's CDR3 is CSVGEDRGRPEQYF. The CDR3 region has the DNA TGCAGCGTTGGGGAAGACAGGGGACGCCCCGAGCAGTACTTC.

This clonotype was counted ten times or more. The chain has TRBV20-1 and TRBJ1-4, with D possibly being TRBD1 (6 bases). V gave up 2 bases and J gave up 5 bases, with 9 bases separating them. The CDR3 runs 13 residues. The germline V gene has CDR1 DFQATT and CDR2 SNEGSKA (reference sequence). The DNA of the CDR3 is TGCAGTGCTAGACTCGGACAGAATGAAAAACTGTTTTTT. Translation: CSARLGQNEKLFF.

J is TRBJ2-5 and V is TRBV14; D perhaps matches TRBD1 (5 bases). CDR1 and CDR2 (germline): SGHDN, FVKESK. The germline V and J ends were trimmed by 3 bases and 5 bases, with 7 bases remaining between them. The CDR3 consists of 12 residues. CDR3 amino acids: CASSQTVETQYF. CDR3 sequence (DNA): TGTGCCAGCAGCCAGACAGTCGAGACCCAGTACTTC.

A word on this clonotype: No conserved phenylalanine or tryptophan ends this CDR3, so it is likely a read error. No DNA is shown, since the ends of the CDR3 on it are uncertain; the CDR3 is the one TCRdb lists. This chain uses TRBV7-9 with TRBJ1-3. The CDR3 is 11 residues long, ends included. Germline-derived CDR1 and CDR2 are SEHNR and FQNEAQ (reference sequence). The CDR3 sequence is CASSEGPPART.

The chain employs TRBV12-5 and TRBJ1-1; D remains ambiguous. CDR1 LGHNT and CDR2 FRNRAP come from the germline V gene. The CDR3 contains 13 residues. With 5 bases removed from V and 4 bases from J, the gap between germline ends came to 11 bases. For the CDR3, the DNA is TGTGCTAGTGGTACTGGGAGTGTCACTGAAGCTTTCTTT. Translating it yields CASGTGSVTEAFF.

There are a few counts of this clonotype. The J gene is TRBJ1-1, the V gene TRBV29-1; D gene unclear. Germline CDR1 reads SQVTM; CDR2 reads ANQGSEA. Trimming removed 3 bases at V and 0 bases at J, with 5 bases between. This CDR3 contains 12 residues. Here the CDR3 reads CSVDSMNTEAFF. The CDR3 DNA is TGCAGCGTTGACAGCATGAACACTGAAGCTTTCTTT.

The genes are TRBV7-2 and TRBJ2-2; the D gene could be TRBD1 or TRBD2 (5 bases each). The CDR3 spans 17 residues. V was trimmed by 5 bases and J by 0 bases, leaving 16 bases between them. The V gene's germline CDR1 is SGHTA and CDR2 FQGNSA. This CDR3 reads CASSPRGQGANTGELFF. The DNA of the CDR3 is TGTGCCAGCAGCCCTCGCGGGCAAGGGGCGAACACCGGGGAGCTGTTTTTT.

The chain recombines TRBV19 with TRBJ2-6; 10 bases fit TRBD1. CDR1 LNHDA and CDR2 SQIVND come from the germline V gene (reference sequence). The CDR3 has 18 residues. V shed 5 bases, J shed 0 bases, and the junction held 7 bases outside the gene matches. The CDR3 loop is CASSGAGTGDSGANVLTF. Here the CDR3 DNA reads TGTGCCAGTAGTGGGGCCGGGACAGGGGACTCTGGGGCCAACGTCCTGACTTTC.

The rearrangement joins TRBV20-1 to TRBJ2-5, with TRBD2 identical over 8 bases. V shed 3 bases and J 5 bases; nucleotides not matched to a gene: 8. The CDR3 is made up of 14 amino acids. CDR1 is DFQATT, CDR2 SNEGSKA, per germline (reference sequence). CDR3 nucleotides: TGCAGTGCTAGCGGGGGGGTTGTGGCGGAGACCCAGTACTTC. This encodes CSASGGVVAETQYF.

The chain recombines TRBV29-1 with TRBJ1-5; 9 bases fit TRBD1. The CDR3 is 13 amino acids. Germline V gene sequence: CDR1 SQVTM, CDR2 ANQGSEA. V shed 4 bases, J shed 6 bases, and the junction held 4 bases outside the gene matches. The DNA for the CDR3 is TGCAGCGTTGTCACAGGGGGCTCTCAGCCCCAGCATTTT. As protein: CSVVTGGSQPQHF.

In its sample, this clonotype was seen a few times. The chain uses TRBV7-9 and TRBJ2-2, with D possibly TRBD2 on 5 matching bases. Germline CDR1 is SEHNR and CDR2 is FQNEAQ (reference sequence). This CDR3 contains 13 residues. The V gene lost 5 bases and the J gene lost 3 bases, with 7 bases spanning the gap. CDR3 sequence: CASSGRYTGELFF. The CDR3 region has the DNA TGTGCCAGCAGCGGGAGATACACCGGGGAGCTGTTTTTT.

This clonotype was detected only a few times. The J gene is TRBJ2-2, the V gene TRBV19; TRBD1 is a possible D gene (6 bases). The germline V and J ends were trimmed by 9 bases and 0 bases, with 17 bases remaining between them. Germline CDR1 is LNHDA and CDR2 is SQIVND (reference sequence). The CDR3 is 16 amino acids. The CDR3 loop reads CASSFLRQANTGELFF. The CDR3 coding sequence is TGTGCCAGCAGTTTTTTAAGACAGGCGAACACCGGGGAGCTGTTTTTT.

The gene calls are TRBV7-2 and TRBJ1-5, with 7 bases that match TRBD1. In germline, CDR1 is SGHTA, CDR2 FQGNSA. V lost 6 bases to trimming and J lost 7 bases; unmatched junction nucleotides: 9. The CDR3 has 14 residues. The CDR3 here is CASRWDSSGQPQHF. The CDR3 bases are TGTGCCAGCAGATGGGACAGCAGCGGGCAGCCCCAGCATTTT.

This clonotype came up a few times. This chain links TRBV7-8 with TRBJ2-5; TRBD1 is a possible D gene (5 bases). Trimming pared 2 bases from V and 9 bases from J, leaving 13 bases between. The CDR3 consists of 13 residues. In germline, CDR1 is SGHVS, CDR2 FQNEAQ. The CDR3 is CASSLQGSQPQYF. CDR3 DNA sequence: TGTGCCAGCAGCTTACAGGGTAGCCAGCCCCAGTACTTC.

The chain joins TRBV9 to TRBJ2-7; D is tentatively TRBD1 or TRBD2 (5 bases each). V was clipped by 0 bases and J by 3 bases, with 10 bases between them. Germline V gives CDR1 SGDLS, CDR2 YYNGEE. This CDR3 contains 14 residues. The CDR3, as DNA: TGTGCCAGCAGCGTAGGGGACGATTTCTACGAGCAGTACTTC. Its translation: CASSVGDDFYEQYF.

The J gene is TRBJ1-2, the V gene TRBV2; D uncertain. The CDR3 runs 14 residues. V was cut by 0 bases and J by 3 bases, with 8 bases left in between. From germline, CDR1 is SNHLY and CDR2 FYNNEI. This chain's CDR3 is CASSEARRDYGYTF. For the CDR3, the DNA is TGTGCCAGCAGTGAAGCGCGGAGGGACTATGGCTACACCTTC.

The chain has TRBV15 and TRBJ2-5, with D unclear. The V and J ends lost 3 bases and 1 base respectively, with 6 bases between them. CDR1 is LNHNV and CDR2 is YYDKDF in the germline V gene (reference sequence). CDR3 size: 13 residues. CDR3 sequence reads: CATSRGSQETQYF. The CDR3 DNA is TGTGCCACCAGCAGGGGCAGCCAAGAGACCCAGTACTTC.

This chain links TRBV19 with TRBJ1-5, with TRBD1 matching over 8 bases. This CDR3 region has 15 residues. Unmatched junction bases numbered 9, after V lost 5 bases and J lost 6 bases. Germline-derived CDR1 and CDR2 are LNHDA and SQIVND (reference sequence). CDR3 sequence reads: CASSQFDRGFQPQHF. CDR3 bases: TGTGCCAGTAGTCAGTTCGACAGGGGATTTCAGCCCCAGCATTTT.

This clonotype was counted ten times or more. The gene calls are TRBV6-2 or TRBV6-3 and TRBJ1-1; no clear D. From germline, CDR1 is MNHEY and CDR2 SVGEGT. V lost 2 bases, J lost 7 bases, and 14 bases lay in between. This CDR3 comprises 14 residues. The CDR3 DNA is TGTGCCAGCAGTTACAGGCGGGGAAATGATGAAGCTTTCTTT. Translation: CASSYRRGNDEAFF.